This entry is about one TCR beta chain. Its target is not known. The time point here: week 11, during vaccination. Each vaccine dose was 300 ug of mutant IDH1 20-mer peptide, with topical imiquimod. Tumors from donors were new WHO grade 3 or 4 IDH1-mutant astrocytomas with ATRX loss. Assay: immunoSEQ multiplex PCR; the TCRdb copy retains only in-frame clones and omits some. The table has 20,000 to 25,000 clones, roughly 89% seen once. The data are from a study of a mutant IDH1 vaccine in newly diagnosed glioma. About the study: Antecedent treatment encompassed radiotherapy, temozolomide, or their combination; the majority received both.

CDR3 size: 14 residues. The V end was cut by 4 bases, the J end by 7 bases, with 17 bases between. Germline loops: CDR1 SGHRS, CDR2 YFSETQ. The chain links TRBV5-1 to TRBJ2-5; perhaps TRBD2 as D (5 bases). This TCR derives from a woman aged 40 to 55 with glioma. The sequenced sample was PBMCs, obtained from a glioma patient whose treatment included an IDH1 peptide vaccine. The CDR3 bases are TGCGCCAGCAGCGGACTCACCCATATCGGGACCCAGTACTTC. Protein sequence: CASSGLTHIGTQYF.